Below are 18 T cell receptor beta chains sequenced from a single sample in a study of T-cell memory formation after mild COVID-19. TCRdb redid the calling of the 5' RACE reads with MiXCR, one entry per CDR3 protein. The profile shows hundreds of thousands of distinct CDR3 sequences, roughly 22% of them singletons. The specimen was PBMCs or a T cell subset sorted from them (not recorded which). The receptors here all came from an adult woman who had mild COVID-19 (a few samples of this study predate the infection). Cell type and time point are not known.

This clonotype was seen a few times. The chain recombines TRBV7-2 with TRBJ2-5, with D perhaps assigned TRBD1 or TRBD2 (5 bases each). Looked up from germline, CDR1 is SGHTA and CDR2 is FQGNSA. The CDR3 is made up of 20 amino acids. The ends were cut back, 4 bases at V and 4 bases at J, with 31 bases in the middle. The CDR3 bases are TGTGCCAGCAGCTCTCCCTCCGGAGGAATTTCACAGGAGATTCGAGAGACCCAGTACTTC. Translation gives CASSSPSGGISQEIRETQYF.

The chain couples TRBV20-1 to TRBJ2-7; 8 bases match TRBD1. Germline values: CDR1 DFQATT, CDR2 SNEGSKA (reference sequence). The CDR3 covers 17 residues. Germline trimming cut 0 bases from V and 4 bases from J; bases unmatched to any gene: 14. The CDR3 sequence: CSARESPFGRGPYEQYF. In DNA form, the CDR3 reads TGCAGTGCTAGAGAGTCCCCATTCGGCAGGGGGCCGTACGAGCAGTACTTC.

This clonotype was seen at least ten times. V gene TRBV4-3 combines with J gene TRBJ2-7, with 9 bases identical to TRBD2. Germline CDR1 LGHNA, CDR2 YSLEER. The CDR3 runs to 16 residues. Trimming took 4 bases from V and 0 from J; bases not matched to a gene: 7. CDR3 sequence: CASSPWDSGSSYEQYF. The CDR3 region has the DNA TGCGCCAGCAGCCCGTGGGATAGCGGGAGCTCCTACGAGCAGTACTTC.

The CDR3 sequence: CATSRGPPDGNTGELFF. Here the CDR3 DNA reads TGTGCCACCAGCAGAGGCCCTCCGGACGGGAACACCGGGGAGCTGTTTTTT. The gene calls are TRBV15 and TRBJ2-2, with D uncertain. The length of the CDR3 is 17 residues. CDR1 is LNHNV, CDR2 YYDKDF, per germline (reference sequence). V lost 1 base to trimming and J lost 1 base, with 13 bases between them.

Only a few counts were recorded for this clonotype. V usage is TRBV5-6 and J usage is TRBJ2-1; D is ambiguous. Trimming removed 0 bases from V and 10 bases from J, with 14 bases in between. Germline CDR1 reads SGHDT; CDR2 reads YYEEEE. The CDR3 is made up of 14 amino acids. DNA of the CDR3: TGTGCCAGCAGCTTGGGGGCGGCCGGCTTGGAGCAGTTCTTC. Translating gives CASSLGAAGLEQFF.

The chain employs TRBV19 and TRBJ1-2, with 12 bases lining up with TRBD1. Germline loops: CDR1 LNHDA, CDR2 SQIVND (reference sequence). V dropped 5 bases and J dropped 7; count of bases not matched to a gene: 17. The CDR3 extends over 18 amino acids. The DNA of the CDR3 is TGTGCCAGTAGTGGTTCGCGGGGACAGGGGGCTTTTGACGGTGGCTACACCTTC. Encoded protein: CASSGSRGQGAFDGGYTF.

This clonotype was detected a few times. One end of the junction varies from germline; a read error may be responsible. The chain has TRBV15 and TRBJ1-2, with 8 bases lining up with TRBD1. Germline assignment: CDR1 LNHNV and CDR2 YYDKDF (reference sequence). The CDR3 covers 14 residues. The DNA of the CDR3 is TGTGCCACCAGCAGAGACCGTGGGGACAGGCTCGCGCGCTTC. It translates to CATSRDRGDRLARF. The variable domain in full, completed from reference TRBV15 and TRBJ1-2, reads DAMVIQNPRYQVTQFGKPVTLSCSQTLNHNVMYWYQQKSSQAPKLLFHYYDKDFNNEADTPDNFQSRRPNTSFCFLDIRSPGLGDTAMYLCATSRDRGDRLARFGSGTRLTVV.

This clonotype has a handful of counts. This chain joins TRBV7-3 and TRBJ2-1, with 8 bases that match TRBD1. CDR1 is SGHTA and CDR2 is FQGTGA in the germline V gene. The length of the CDR3 is 18 residues. Germline trimming cut 2 bases from V and 0 bases from J; bases unmatched to any gene: 9. The CDR3 DNA sequence: TGTGCCAGCAGCTTAGCAGGGGGCGGATTAAGCTCCTACAATGAGCAGTTCTTC. The encoded protein is CASSLAGGGLSSYNEQFF.

The chain couples TRBV7-3 to TRBJ2-7, with D perhaps matching TRBD1 (6 bases). CDR1 and CDR2 from the germline V gene are SGHTA and FQGTGA. This CDR3 is 14 amino acids long. Trimming took off 4 bases at V and 5 bases at J, with 15 bases between the two ends. CDR3 amino acids: CASSSLGPGDEQYF. CDR3 nucleotides: TGTGCCAGCAGCTCCCTAGGGCCAGGGGACGAGCAGTACTTC. The complete variable domain, with remaining parts taken from reference TRBV7-3 and TRBJ2-7, reads GAGVSQTPSNKVTEKGKYVELRCDPISGHTALYWYRQSLGQGPEFLIYFQGTGAADDSGLPNDRFFAVRPEGSVSTLKIQRTERGDSAVYLCASSSLGPGDEQYFGPGTRLTVT.

The chain couples TRBV30 to TRBJ2-5; the match to TRBD2 covers 13 bases. CDR1 is GTSNPN and CDR2 is SVGIG in the germline V gene (reference sequence). CDR3 length equals 16 residues. V lost 3 bases, J lost 1 base, and 5 bases stayed unmatched. CDR3 nucleotide sequence: TGTGCCTGGAGCCGGGGACTAGCGGGGCCCCAAGAGACCCAGTACTTC. The encoded protein is CAWSRGLAGPQETQYF. Together with reference TRBV30 and TRBJ2-5, the CDR3 gives the full variable domain: SQTIHQWPATLVQPVGSPLSLECTVEGTSNPNLYWYRQAAGRGLQLLFYSVGIGQISSEVPQNLSASRPQDRQFILSSKKLLLSDSGFYLCAWSRGLAGPQETQYFGPGTRLLVL.

The chain carries TRBV12-3 or TRBV12-4 and TRBJ2-7, with no clear D. This CDR3 is 12 amino acids long. V dropped 6 bases and J dropped 2 bases, with 8 bases sitting between them. The CDR3 here is CASSPQPYEQYF. The CDR3 nucleotides are TGTGCCAGCAGCCCCCAACCCTACGAGCAGTACTTC.

The V gene is TRBV29-1, the J gene TRBJ2-7; 9 positions agree with TRBD2. CDR3 length: 17 amino acids. V lost 3 bases, J lost 2 bases, and 14 bases stayed unmatched. The germline V gene has CDR1 SQVTM and CDR2 ANQGSEA. This chain's CDR3 is CSVERLAISGSPYEQYF. In nucleotides, the CDR3 is TGCAGCGTTGAGAGACTGGCGATTAGCGGGAGTCCCTACGAGCAGTACTTC.

The V gene is TRBV9, the J gene TRBJ2-2; weak D call: TRBD1 (6 bases). The V end was cut by 0 bases, the J end by 0 bases, with 6 bases between. There are 15 residues in the CDR3. CDR1 and CDR2 (germline): SGDLS, YYNGEE. Here the CDR3 reads CASSVGTANTGELFF. For the CDR3, the DNA is TGTGCCAGCAGCGTAGGGACAGCGAACACCGGGGAGCTGTTTTTT.

A few counts support this clonotype. The rearrangement links TRBV12-3 or TRBV12-4 to TRBJ2-5, with D tentatively TRBD1 (6 bases). V lost 5 bases and J 4 bases, leaving 11 bases between the germline ends. This CDR3 is built from 13 residues. The chain's CDR3 is CASSPGQPETQYF. The DNA for the CDR3 is TGTGCCAGCAGTCCTGGACAGCCAGAGACCCAGTACTTC.

The sample holds a few counts of this clonotype. J is TRBJ1-6 and V is TRBV20-1; tentatively, D is TRBD1 (5 bases). Germline loops: CDR1 DFQATT, CDR2 SNEGSKA (reference sequence). V lost 0 bases and J 11 bases, leaving 20 bases between the germline ends. This CDR3 spans 16 amino acids. The CDR3 sequence: CSARDEHRLRGAPLHF. The CDR3, as DNA: TGCAGTGCTAGAGATGAACATCGGCTGCGGGGGGCACCCCTCCACTTT.

This clonotype was detected a few times. The chain couples TRBV5-1 to TRBJ1-2; 7 positions agree with TRBD1. After removal of 4 bases from V and 4 bases from J, the junction contained 7 bases not matched to a gene. The CDR3 totals 14 residues. Germline values: CDR1 SGHRS, CDR2 YFSETQ. The CDR3 loop reads CASSLTTGIYGYTF. In nucleotides, the CDR3 is TGCGCCAGCAGCCTCACGACAGGGATCTATGGCTACACCTTC.

The chain combines TRBV5-5 with TRBJ1-1; the match to TRBD1 covers 8 bases. The CDR3 is made up of 14 amino acids. Trimming removed 4 bases from V and 3 bases from J; junction bases left unmatched: 5. CDR1 is SGHKS, CDR2 YYEKEE, per germline (reference sequence). CDR3 protein: CASSIRQGYTEAFF. The CDR3 DNA reads as TGTGCCAGCAGCATCCGACAGGGGTACACTGAAGCTTTCTTT.

This clonotype has just a few counts. As DNA, the CDR3 is TGTGCCAGCAGACTGTCGTCGTCCGGCTACACCTTC. Amino acid sequence: CASRLSSSGYTF. V is TRBV6-2 or TRBV6-3 and J is TRBJ1-2; D remains ambiguous. The CDR3 length is 12 residues. V was shortened by 6 bases and J by 8 bases, with 13 bases between the two germline ends. CDR1 and CDR2 (germline): MNHEY, SVGEGT.